The source of this T cell receptor (beta chain) is a study of shared clonotypes between healthy human individuals. Assay: immunoSEQ multiplex PCR; the TCRdb copy retains only in-frame clones and omits some. The sample has about 2 million clones; roughly 94% are singletons. Comment on this clone: A read error may account for a junction end that differs from germline.

Germline assignment: CDR1 SSHAT and CDR2 FNYEAQ (reference sequence). CDR3 length equals 15 residues. This rearrangement joins TRBV7-7 to TRBJ2-1; no clear D gene. The sample comprised naive CD4+ T cells sorted from blood. Sample subset: CD45RA+ positively selected. The receptor's source is a man between 18 and 29 years old in good health. The CDR3 region has the DNA TGTGCTAGCAGCTTAGATTATAGGACGGACAATGAGCAGTTCTTC. Translating it yields CASSLDYRTDNEQFF.